One and the same sample provided the 2 T cell receptor beta chains below, sequenced in a study of cytomegalovirus exposure and HLA in healthy donors. With 60 Vbeta and 13 Jbeta primers, the PCR was carried out. TCRdb's table, derived via immunoSEQ multiplex PCR, lists solely in-frame clones and lacks some. The table lists fewer than 150,000 clones, more than 60% of them singletons. The material sequenced was PBMCs. These receptors all come from a male donor in good health and CMV-seronegative.

The rearrangement uses TRBV5-6 and TRBJ1-6; tentative D call: TRBD1 (6 bases). Deletions cut 0 bases from V and 6 bases from J, with 10 bases between. In germline, CDR1 is SGHDT, CDR2 YYEEEE. The length of the CDR3 is 15 residues. The CDR3 loop is CASSLADRTNSPLHF. In DNA, the CDR3 is TGTGCCAGCAGCTTGGCCGACAGGACTAATTCACCCCTCCACTTT.

The DNA for the CDR3 is TGTGCCAGCACTCAGGTAGCGAGCGATGAGCAGTTCTTC. Protein: CASTQVASDEQFF. This sequence joins TRBV25-1 and TRBJ2-1; tentative D call: TRBD2 (5 bases). This CDR3 is built from 13 residues. Trimming removed 7 bases from V and 8 bases from J, with 15 bases in between. CDR1 MGHDK and CDR2 SYGVNS come from the germline V gene.